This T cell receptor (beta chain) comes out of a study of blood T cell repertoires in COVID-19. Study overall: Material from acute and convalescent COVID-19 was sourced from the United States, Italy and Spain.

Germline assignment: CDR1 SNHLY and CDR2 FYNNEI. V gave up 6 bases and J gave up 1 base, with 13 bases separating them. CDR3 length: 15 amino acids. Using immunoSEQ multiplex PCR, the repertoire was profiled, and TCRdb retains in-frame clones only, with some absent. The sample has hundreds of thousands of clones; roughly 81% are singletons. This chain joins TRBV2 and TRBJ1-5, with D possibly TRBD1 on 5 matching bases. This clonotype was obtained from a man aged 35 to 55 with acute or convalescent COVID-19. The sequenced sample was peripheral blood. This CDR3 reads CASSGDGLSNQPQHF. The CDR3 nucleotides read TGTGCCAGCAGCGGGGACGGACTAAGCAATCAGCCCCAGCATTTT.